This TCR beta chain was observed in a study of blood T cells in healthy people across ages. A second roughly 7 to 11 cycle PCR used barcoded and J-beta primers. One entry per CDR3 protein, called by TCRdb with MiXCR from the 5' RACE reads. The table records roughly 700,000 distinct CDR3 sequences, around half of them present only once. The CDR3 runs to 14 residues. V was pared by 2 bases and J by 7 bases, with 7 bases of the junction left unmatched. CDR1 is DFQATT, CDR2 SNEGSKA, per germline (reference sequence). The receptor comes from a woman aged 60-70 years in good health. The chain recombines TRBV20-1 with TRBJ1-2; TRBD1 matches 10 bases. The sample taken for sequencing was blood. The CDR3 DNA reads TGCAGTGCTAGAAGGGACAGGGGTAGTTCTGGCTACACCTTC. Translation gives CSARRDRGSSGYTF.